This T cell receptor beta chain was sequenced for a study of blood T cells in healthy people across ages. The use of a sample-barcoded 5' primer and a J-beta primer mix characterized a second PCR of about 7 to 12 cycles. TCRdb used MiXCR to reprocess the 5' RACE reads, holding one entry per CDR3 protein. The data hold 920,000 or so distinct CDR3 sequences, with roughly 45% observed a single time. There are a few counts of this clonotype. The germline CDR1 and CDR2 sequences are SEHNR and FQNEAQ (reference sequence). The CDR3 contains 15 residues. V lost 0 bases, J lost 5 bases, and 5 bases stayed unmatched.

The clonotype comes from a woman aged 60-75 years in good health. The chain uses TRBV7-9 and TRBJ1-2; TRBD1 matches at 8 bases. Sequencing was performed on blood. The CDR3 DNA sequence: TGTGCCAGCAGCTTAGCGGGGGACAGGTTGTATGGCTACACCTTC. Its translation is CASSLAGDRLYGYTF.